This TCR beta chain was observed in a study of blood T cell repertoires in COVID-19. Study-wide context: The analysed material was cDNA or gDNA that came from T cells, B-cell-depleted T cells, or PBMCs.

The J segment lost 5 bases and the V segment lost 7 bases, leaving 10 bases of the junction unmatched. This CDR3 region has 14 residues. Germline V gives CDR1 SGHRS, CDR2 YFSETQ. Original analysis: Reference gene primer amplification in the assay estimated nucleated cell counts. Using immunoSEQ multiplex PCR, the repertoire was profiled, and TCRdb retains in-frame clones only, with some absent. V and J calls and clone size are as listed in that table; D and trimming were resolved from the DNA. Among 40,000 to 50,000 clones listed, around 80% were seen once. The chain recombines TRBV5-1 with TRBJ1-2; 8 nucleotides align to TRBD1. The source material was peripheral blood. The sequence derives from a man aged 40-50 years with active or convalescent COVID-19. The CDR3 protein is CASAAGGAEYGYTF. The CDR3, as DNA: TGCGCCAGCGCTGCAGGGGGCGCGGAATATGGCTACACCTTC.